This is a list of T cell receptor beta chains from one sample in a study of blood T cell repertoires in COVID-19. Profiled with immunoSEQ multiplex PCR; TCRdb holds only in-frame clones, not every one. Among approximately 60,000 clones, roughly 80% were seen once, and the ten largest hold 15% to 20%. The sequenced sample was peripheral blood. The receptors originated from a man between 60 and 75 years old with acute or convalescent COVID-19. CDR3s include the opening cysteine and the closing phenylalanine or tryptophan. The order of the fields is J gene, D gene, clone size, CDR3 length, V gene, CDR3 protein, CDR3 DNA. The D gene is left open where the match is weak. Where a row states a size, it is once, few, many or the class of an expanded clone; other rows omit it.

J gene: TRBJ2-1; D gene: TRBD2; clone size: once; CDR3 length: 16; V gene: TRBV4-2; CDR3 protein: CASSQDWRGSYNEQFF; CDR3 DNA: TGTGCCAGCAGCCAAGATTGGCGGGGGTCCTACAATGAGCAGTTCTTC
J gene: TRBJ2-1; D gene: -; clone size: -; CDR3 length: 17; V gene: TRBV19; CDR3 protein: CASSIDRATGDYNEQFF; CDR3 DNA: TGTGCCAGTAGTATAGATCGTGCCACCGGGGACTACAATGAGCAGTTCTTC
J gene: TRBJ1-5; D gene: -; clone size: -; CDR3 length: 13; V gene: TRBV10-3; CDR3 protein: CAISESGNQPQHF; CDR3 DNA: TGTGCCATCAGTGAGTCCGGCAATCAGCCCCAGCATTTT
J gene: TRBJ2-7; D gene: -; clone size: -; CDR3 length: 15; V gene: TRBV7-2; CDR3 protein: CASSLEGEIGYEQYF; CDR3 DNA: TGTGCCAGCAGCTTAGAGGGAGAGATTGGATACGAGCAGTACTTC
J gene: TRBJ2-1; D gene: TRBD2; clone size: -; CDR3 length: 16; V gene: TRBV19; CDR3 protein: CASSMGLAGGPFMQFF; CDR3 DNA: TGTGCCAGTAGTATGGGTCTAGCGGGAGGGCCGTTCATGCAGTTCTTC
J gene: TRBJ1-2; D gene: -; clone size: -; CDR3 length: 13; V gene: TRBV19; CDR3 protein: CASSMTANYGYTF; CDR3 DNA: TGTGCCAGTAGTATGACAGCTAACTATGGCTACACCTTC
J gene: TRBJ2-3; D gene: -; clone size: -; CDR3 length: 14; V gene: TRBV5-1; CDR3 protein: CASSLYRSTDTQYF; CDR3 DNA: TGCGCCAGCAGCTTATACCGGAGCACAGATACGCAGTATTTT
J gene: TRBJ2-2; D gene: TRBD2; clone size: few; CDR3 length: 17; V gene: TRBV10-1; CDR3 protein: CASSEAASGANTGELFF; CDR3 DNA: TGCGCCAGCAGTGAAGCGGCTAGCGGGGCGAACACCGGGGAGCTGTTTTTT
J gene: TRBJ2-5; D gene: TRBD2; clone size: -; CDR3 length: 16; V gene: TRBV19; CDR3 protein: CASSSLLAGNQETQYF; CDR3 DNA: TGTGCCAGTAGTTCTCTCCTAGCGGGGAACCAAGAGACCCAGTACTTC
J gene: TRBJ2-7; D gene: -; clone size: -; CDR3 length: 15; V gene: TRBV30; CDR3 protein: CAWSVLDRPSYEQYF; CDR3 DNA: TGTGCCTGGAGTGTACTGGACAGACCATCCTACGAGCAGTACTTC
J gene: TRBJ1-3; D gene: TRBD1; clone size: -; CDR3 length: 14; V gene: TRBV24-1; CDR3 protein: CATSEGQGADTIYF; CDR3 DNA: TGTGCCACCAGTGAAGGACAGGGGGCTGACACCATATATTTT
J gene: TRBJ2-1; D gene: TRBD1; clone size: -; CDR3 length: 15; V gene: TRBV7-9; CDR3 protein: CASRLGTGGYNEQFF; CDR3 DNA: TGTGCCAGCAGATTAGGGACAGGGGGGTACAATGAGCAGTTCTTC
J gene: TRBJ1-5; D gene: -; clone size: -; CDR3 length: 11; V gene: TRBV28; CDR3 protein: CATGRGQPQHF; CDR3 DNA: TGTGCTACTGGCAGGGGTCAGCCCCAGCATTTT
J gene: TRBJ2-2; D gene: TRBD1; clone size: -; CDR3 length: 15; V gene: TRBV5-1; CDR3 protein: CASSTGQGSTGELFF; CDR3 DNA: TGCGCCAGCAGCACCGGACAGGGATCCACCGGGGAGCTGTTTTTT
J gene: TRBJ2-1; D gene: TRBD2; clone size: -; CDR3 length: 15; V gene: TRBV18; CDR3 protein: CASSPAGGSAFEQFF; CDR3 DNA: TGTGCCAGCTCACCCGCGGGGGGGTCGGCGTTTGAGCAGTTCTTC
J gene: TRBJ2-1; D gene: TRBD2; clone size: -; CDR3 length: 20; V gene: TRBV13; CDR3 protein: CASSFATSGSLPSSYNEQFF; CDR3 DNA: TGTGCCAGCAGCTTCGCGACTAGCGGGAGCCTCCCGAGCTCCTACAATGAGCAGTTCTTC
J gene: TRBJ1-1; D gene: -; clone size: -; CDR3 length: 13; V gene: TRBV19; CDR3 protein: CASSINMNTEAFF; CDR3 DNA: TGTGCCAGTAGTATAAATATGAACACTGAAGCTTTCTTT
J gene: TRBJ2-7; D gene: TRBD2; clone size: -; CDR3 length: 17; V gene: TRBV5-5; CDR3 protein: CASSIPGLAAVTYEQYF; CDR3 DNA: TGTGCCAGCAGCATTCCGGGACTAGCGGCCGTTACCTACGAGCAGTACTTC
J gene: TRBJ1-1; D gene: TRBD1; clone size: -; CDR3 length: 15; V gene: TRBV28; CDR3 protein: CASSSSGTGNTEAFF; CDR3 DNA: TGTGCCAGCAGTTCTTCCGGGACAGGGAACACTGAAGCTTTCTTT
J gene: TRBJ2-5; D gene: TRBD2; clone size: -; CDR3 length: 16; V gene: TRBV24-1; CDR3 protein: CATSDPQIAGAETQYF; CDR3 DNA: TGTGCCACCAGTGACCCACAGATAGCGGGAGCCGAGACCCAGTACTTC
J gene: TRBJ1-2; D gene: -; clone size: -; CDR3 length: 14; V gene: TRBV19; CDR3 protein: CASSPGSPNYGYTF; CDR3 DNA: TGTGCCAGTAGTCCAGGGTCACCTAACTATGGCTACACCTTC
J gene: TRBJ2-1; D gene: TRBD2; clone size: -; CDR3 length: 18; V gene: TRBV28; CDR3 protein: CASSSPPRLAGPLREQFF; CDR3 DNA: TGTGCCAGCAGTTCACCACCCCGACTAGCGGGACCTCTTAGGGAGCAGTTCTTC